These T cell receptor beta chains were read from a single sample in a study of blood T cell repertoires in COVID-19. Using immunoSEQ multiplex PCR, the repertoire was profiled, and TCRdb retains in-frame clones only, with some absent. The table shows 150,000 to 200,000 clones, with around 84% occurring only once. The specimen sequenced was PBMCs or T cells enriched from blood (not recorded which). Receptors originate from a woman younger than 45 who had been exposed to COVID-19. Both conserved end residues are part of each CDR3. D genes are given only for firm matches. Clone size, where shown, is once, few, many, or a class for clones that have expanded.

J	V	size	D	CDR3	DNA
TRBJ2-1	TRBV2	-	TRBD2	CASSEVAGGPYNEQFF	TGTGCCAGCAGTGAAGTTGCGGGGGGGCCCTACAATGAGCAGTTCTTC
TRBJ1-5	TRBV5-8	once	-	CASSLAGVGNQPQHF	TGTGCCAGCAGCTTGGCCGGGGTGGGCAATCAGCCCCAGCATTTT
TRBJ2-1	TRBV27	-	-	CASTGGADHYNEQFF	TGTGCCAGCACCGGAGGAGCAGACCACTACAATGAGCAGTTCTTC
TRBJ1-6	TRBV15	-	-	CATGSGYNSPLHF	TGTGCCACCGGATCGGGCTATAATTCACCCCTCCACTTT
TRBJ2-4	TRBV5-1	-	TRBD2	CASSAGTSGIAKNIQYF	TGCGCCAGCAGCGCCGGGACTAGCGGAATAGCCAAAAACATTCAGTACTTC
TRBJ2-3	TRBV5-6	-	TRBD1	CASSVGQQKGDTQYF	TGTGCCAGCAGCGTGGGACAGCAGAAAGGAGATACGCAGTATTTT
TRBJ1-2	TRBV5-1	few	-	CASSLGLGGIHGYTF	TGCGCCAGCAGCTTGGGGTTGGGGGGTATCCATGGCTACACCTTC
TRBJ2-1	TRBV7-2	-	TRBD2	CASSSRASGVSYNEQFF	TGTGCCAGCAGCTCTAGGGCTAGCGGGGTTTCCTACAATGAGCAGTTCTTC
TRBJ2-1	TRBV27	-	-	CASSPRTGAYNEQFF	TGTGCCAGCAGTCCCCGAACGGGGGCCTACAATGAGCAGTTCTTC
TRBJ2-7	TRBV30	-	-	CAWSVGTSSSYEQYF	TGTGCCTGGAGTGTAGGGACTTCAAGCTCCTACGAGCAGTACTTC
TRBJ2-2	TRBV18	once	TRBD2	CASSPVAGSNTGELFF	TGTGCCAGCTCACCCGTAGCGGGGTCGAACACCGGGGAGCTGTTTTTT
TRBJ1-2	TRBV4-3	-	-	CASSQDRLTPYGYTF	TGCGCCAGCAGCCAAGACAGGCTAACCCCCTATGGCTACACCTTC
TRBJ1-1	TRBV3-1/TRBV3-2	-	-	CASSSTGNTEAFF	TGTGCCAGCAGCTCGACAGGGAACACTGAAGCTTTCTTT
TRBJ1-2	TRBV5-1	-	-	CASSLGGGGYTF	TGCGCCAGCAGCTTGGGGGGCGGAGGCTACACCTTC
TRBJ1-1	TRBV12-3/TRBV12-4	-	-	CASSLALQNEAFF	TGTGCCAGCAGTTTAGCGCTGCAGAATGAAGCTTTCTTT
TRBJ2-7	TRBV11-2	-	-	CASSLGLAPGEQYF	TGTGCCAGCAGCTTAGGGCTAGCCCCGGGCGAGCAGTACTTC
TRBJ1-2	TRBV7-2	-	TRBD1	CASSLGGTGSNYGYTF	TGTGCCAGCAGCTTAGGCGGGACAGGTTCTAACTATGGCTACACCTTC
TRBJ1-1	TRBV4-1	few	-	CASRRPGAGTEAFF	TGCGCCAGCAGGCGGCCAGGGGCGGGCACTGAAGCTTTCTTT
TRBJ2-7	TRBV29-1	-	-	CSVRNTGLKHEQYF	TGCAGCGTTAGAAATACGGGACTCAAACACGAGCAGTACTTC
TRBJ2-1	TRBV7-8	-	-	CASSRSGGYNEQFF	TGTGCCAGCAGCCGTAGCGGAGGGTACAATGAGCAGTTCTTC
TRBJ1-1	TRBV25-1	-	-	CASSELGGYPGTFF	TGTGCCAGCAGTGAATTGGGGGGATATCCTGGAACTTTCTTT
TRBJ2-7	TRBV7-8	once	-	CASSLQVVGGDSYEQYF	TGTGCCAGCAGCTTACAGGTGGTGGGGGGTGACTCCTACGAGCAGTACTTC
TRBJ2-2	TRBV27	-	TRBD2	CASSLVGLAVTPESGELFF	TGTGCCAGCAGTTTAGTGGGACTAGCGGTGACCCCGGAAAGCGGGGAGCTGTTTTTT
TRBJ1-1	TRBV6-2/TRBV6-3	-	TRBD1	CASSYPNPGQGAWTEAFF	TGTGCCAGCAGTTACCCGAACCCGGGACAGGGGGCTTGGACTGAAGCTTTCTTT
TRBJ1-2	TRBV4-3	-	-	CASSQTDRTYGYTF	TGCGCCAGCAGCCAGACAGATCGAACCTATGGCTACACCTTC
TRBJ1-5	TRBV15	-	-	CATSGQSNQPQHF	TGTGCCACCAGCGGACAGAGCAATCAGCCCCAGCATTTT
TRBJ2-1	TRBV6-4	-	-	CASSEGQGGWDEQFF	TGTGCCAGCAGTGAGGGTCAGGGAGGTTGGGATGAGCAGTTCTTC
TRBJ1-3	TRBV9	few	-	CASSDSWEASGNTIYF	TGTGCCAGCAGCGACTCTTGGGAGGCCTCTGGAAACACCATATATTTT
TRBJ2-5	TRBV4-2	-	TRBD2	CASSLSGEDRETQYF	TGTGCCAGCAGCCTTAGCGGGGAGGATCGCGAGACCCAGTACTTC
TRBJ1-5	TRBV7-9	-	-	CASSLKRRGGVDQPQHF	TGTGCCAGCAGCTTAAAACGACGAGGGGGGGTGGATCAGCCCCAGCATTTT
TRBJ2-2	TRBV11-2	few	-	CASSRRGNTGELFF	TGTGCCAGCAGTCGCCGGGGGAACACCGGGGAGCTGTTTTTT
TRBJ2-7	TRBV4-1	-	TRBD1	CASSQLSGQGVPEQYF	TGCGCCAGCAGCCAGTTAAGCGGACAGGGGGTCCCCGAGCAGTACTTC
TRBJ1-2	TRBV19	-	-	CASSTQRQARNVGYTF	TGTGCCAGTAGTACCCAACGACAGGCTCGCAATGTTGGCTACACCTTC
TRBJ1-1	TRBV5-1	-	TRBD1	CASSLATWTGGWSEAFF	TGCGCCAGCAGCTTGGCCACCTGGACAGGGGGCTGGTCGGAGGCTTTCTTT
TRBJ1-2	TRBV6-5	-	TRBD1	CASRRQGNYGYTF	TGTGCCAGCAGGCGACAGGGAAACTATGGCTACACCTTC
TRBJ2-3	TRBV7-8	-	TRBD2	CASSLAAWGGRDTQYF	TGTGCCAGCAGCTTAGCGGCCTGGGGGGGGAGGGATACGCAGTATTTT
TRBJ1-3	TRBV7-2	-	-	CASSPGPGDTIYF	TGTGCCAGCAGCCCGGGTCCGGGAGACACCATATATTTT
TRBJ1-2	TRBV9	-	TRBD1	CASSPHRGYGYTF	TGTGCCAGCAGCCCCCACAGGGGCTATGGCTACACCTTC
TRBJ2-3	TRBV3-1/TRBV3-2	-	-	CASSQAGGDFTDTQYF	TGTGCCAGCAGCCAAGCTGGCGGGGACTTCACAGATACGCAGTATTTT
TRBJ2-1	TRBV6-2/TRBV6-3	-	-	CASSYVWGSIYNEQFF	TGTGCCAGCAGTTACGTGTGGGGCTCGATTTACAATGAGCAGTTCTTC
TRBJ2-2	TRBV25-1	-	TRBD2	CATVSGANTGELFF	TGTGCCACCGTAAGCGGGGCAAACACCGGGGAGCTGTTTTTT
TRBJ1-3	TRBV7-9	-	-	CASSSQQGSGNTIYF	TGTGCCAGCAGCTCCCAACAGGGCTCTGGAAACACCATATATTTT